This TCR beta chain appears in the sequencing data of a study of regulatory T cells in long-lasting Graves disease. Study context: A definition of persistent Graves' disease required over 5 years of antithyroid drugs plus positive TSH receptor antibodies.

The CDR3 sequence is 13 residues long. Trimming took off 3 bases at V and 10 bases at J, with 15 bases between the two ends. Germline V gives CDR1 SGHTA, CDR2 FQGNSA. The study's findings and limits: Persistent Graves' patients had lower TCR diversity than newly diagnosed ones.

Time point noted: persistent/refractory GD, antithyroid drugs over 5 years with positive TRAb. The TCR library was prepared using RNA isolated from PBMCs. Each of the patients was recruited from an endocrinology department situated in Xi'an, China. With iRepertoire HTBI primers and Arm-PCR of CDR3 regions, TCR beta libraries were built. One entry per CDR3 protein results from TCRdb running MiXCR on the multiplex PCR reads. The sample yields over 300,000 distinct CDR3 sequences, roughly a fifth seen once. There are many counts of this clonotype. Its specificity is not known. The clonotype comes from a female donor with Graves disease. The V gene is TRBV7-2, the J gene TRBJ1-2; D may be TRBD1 (5 bases). The sample here was peripheral blood mononuclear cells (PBMCs), taken when the disease was refractory, from a patient treated with antithyroid drugs. The CDR3 nucleotides are TGTGCCAGCAGCTTGGGACCGACCCTCTACTACACCTTC. Amino acids: CASSLGPTLYYTF.